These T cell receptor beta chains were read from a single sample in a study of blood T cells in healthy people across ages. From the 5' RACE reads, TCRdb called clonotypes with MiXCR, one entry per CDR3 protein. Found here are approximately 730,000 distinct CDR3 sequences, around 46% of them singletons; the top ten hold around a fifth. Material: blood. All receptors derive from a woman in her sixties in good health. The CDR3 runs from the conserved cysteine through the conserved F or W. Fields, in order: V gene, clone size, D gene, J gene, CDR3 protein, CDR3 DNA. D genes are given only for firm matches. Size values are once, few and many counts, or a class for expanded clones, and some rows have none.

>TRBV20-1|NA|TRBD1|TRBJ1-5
CSAFIQQGVYQPQHF
TGCAGTGCCTTTATTCAGCAGGGGGTTTATCAGCCCCAGCATTTT
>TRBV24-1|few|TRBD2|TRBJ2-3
CATSTPTSGRADTQYF
TGTGCCACCAGTACTCCGACTAGCGGGAGGGCAGATACGCAGTATTTT
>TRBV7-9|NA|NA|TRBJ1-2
CASSSALRAYGYTF
TGTGCCAGCAGCTCTGCCCTCAGGGCTTATGGCTACACCTTC
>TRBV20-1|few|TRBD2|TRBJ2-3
CSARDLEREPDTQYF
TGCAGTGCTAGAGATCTGGAGCGGGAGCCAGATACGCAGTATTTT
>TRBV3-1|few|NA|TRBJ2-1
CASSQWQGEQFF
TGTGCCAGCAGCCAGTGGCAAGGGGAGCAGTTCTTC
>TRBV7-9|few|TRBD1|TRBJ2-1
CASSPRGQGGYNEQFF
TGTGCCAGCAGCCCCAGGGGGCAGGGGGGATACAATGAGCAGTTCTTC
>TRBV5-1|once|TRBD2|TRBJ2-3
CASRLWGDYTDTQYF
TGCGCCAGCAGATTGTGGGGGGACTACACAGATACGCAGTATTTT
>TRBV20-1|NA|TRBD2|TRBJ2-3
CSAKWGWEGSTDTQYF
TGCAGTGCTAAGTGGGGTTGGGAGGGAAGCACAGATACGCAGTATTTT
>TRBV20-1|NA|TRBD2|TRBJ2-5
CSADLAGALRETQYF
TGCAGTGCGGATCTAGCGGGGGCCCTCAGAGAGACCCAGTACTTC
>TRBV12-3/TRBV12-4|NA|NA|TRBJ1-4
CASRIARTNEKLFF
TGTGCCAGCAGGATAGCCCGCACTAATGAAAAACTGTTTTTT
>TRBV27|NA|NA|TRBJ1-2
CASSLSGFEPYGYTF
TGTGCCAGCAGTTTATCAGGGTTTGAGCCCTATGGCTACACCTTC
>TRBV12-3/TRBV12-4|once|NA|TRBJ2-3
CASRAGTSPSDTQYF
TGTGCCAGCAGGGCCGGGACCTCTCCTTCCGATACGCAGTATTTT
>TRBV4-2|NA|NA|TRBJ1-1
CASSQDQGFAGNTEAFF
TGTGCCAGCAGCCAAGATCAGGGCTTCGCGGGTAACACTGAAGCTTTCTTT
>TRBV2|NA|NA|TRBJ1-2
CASTPEGPGGYTF
TGTGCCAGCACCCCTGAAGGGCCGGGTGGCTACACCTTC
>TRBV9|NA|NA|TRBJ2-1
CASSVVPSEQFF
TGTGCCAGCAGCGTAGTGCCGTCGGAGCAGTTCTTC
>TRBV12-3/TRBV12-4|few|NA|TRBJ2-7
CASSTGLNEQYF
TGTGCCAGCAGTACGGGACTCAATGAGCAGTACTTC
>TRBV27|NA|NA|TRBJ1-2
CASSVKADYGYTF
TGTGCCAGCAGTGTAAAGGCGGACTATGGCTACACCTTC
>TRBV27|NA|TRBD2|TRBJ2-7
CASSLSRSGSYEQYF
TGTGCCAGCAGTTTATCGAGGAGCGGGAGTTACGAGCAGTACTTC
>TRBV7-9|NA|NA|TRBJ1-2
CASSSIPFGQPNYGYTF
TGTGCCAGCAGCTCAATACCCTTTGGGCAGCCTAACTATGGCTACACCTTC
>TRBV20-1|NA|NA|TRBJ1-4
CSAFPGSGANEKLFF
TGCAGTGCTTTCCCAGGTTCAGGGGCGAATGAAAAACTGTTTTTT
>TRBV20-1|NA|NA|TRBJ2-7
CSASFSGDEQYF
TGCAGTGCTAGTTTTTCGGGGGATGAGCAGTACTTC
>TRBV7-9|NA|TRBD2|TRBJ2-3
CASSLTSGNTDTQYF
TGTGCCAGCAGCTTGACTAGCGGAAACACAGATACGCAGTATTTT
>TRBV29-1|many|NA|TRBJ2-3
CSGNRADTQYF
TGCAGCGGAAACCGGGCAGATACGCAGTATTTT
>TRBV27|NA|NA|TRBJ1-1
CASSLIQGLSTEAFF
TGTGCCAGCAGTTTAATCCAGGGGTTGAGCACTGAAGCTTTCTTT
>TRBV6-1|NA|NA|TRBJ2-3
CVSSPSREPDTQYF
TGTGTCAGCAGTCCTTCCAGGGAGCCAGATACGCAGTATTTT
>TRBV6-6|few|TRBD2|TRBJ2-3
CASSYSTGGGGDTQYF
TGTGCCAGCAGTTACTCGACGGGGGGGGGCGGGGATACGCAGTATTTT
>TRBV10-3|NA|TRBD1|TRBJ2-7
CAISEIVRGPRLHEQYF
TGTGCCATCAGTGAGATCGTCAGGGGGCCAAGACTACACGAGCAGTACTTC
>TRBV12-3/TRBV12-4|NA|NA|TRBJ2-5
CATTRERRETQYF
TGTGCCACCACTCGTGAGAGGCGAGAGACCCAGTACTTC
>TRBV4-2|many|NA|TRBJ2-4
CASSHSRLAKNIQYF
TGTGCCAGCAGCCACTCCAGGCTAGCCAAAAACATTCAGTACTTC
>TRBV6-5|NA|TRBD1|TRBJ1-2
CASSYYGTGYRYTF
TGTGCCAGCAGTTACTACGGGACAGGGTATCGCTACACCTTC
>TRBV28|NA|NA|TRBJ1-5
CASSDITGSYNQPQHF
TGTGCCAGCAGTGATATAACAGGGTCTTACAATCAGCCCCAGCATTTT
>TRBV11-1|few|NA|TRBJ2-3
CASSLGPAENTDTQYF
TGTGCCAGCAGCTTAGGTCCAGCGGAGAACACAGATACGCAGTATTTT
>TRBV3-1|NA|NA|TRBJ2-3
CASSQGTRGSDTQYF
TGTGCCAGCAGCCAGGGGACCAGAGGGTCAGATACGCAGTATTTT
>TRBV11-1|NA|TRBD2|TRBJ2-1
CASSLEGSGRIYNEQFF
TGTGCCAGCAGCCTAGAGGGTAGCGGGAGGATCTACAATGAGCAGTTCTTC